This T cell receptor beta chain originates from a study of Tregs in tolerant kidney transplant recipients. Profiling relied on immunoSEQ multiplex PCR, and the TCRdb table lists in-frame clones only, not all of them. This repertoire shows about 83,000 clones, roughly 98% found once; its top ten account for about 0.5%. This CDR3 spans 17 amino acids. V was cut by 0 bases and J by 0 bases, with 12 bases left in between. CDR1 is MGHRA, CDR2 YSYEKL, per germline. The material sequenced was CD4+ T cells from blood, taken before the transplant. The rearrangement uses TRBV4-1 and TRBJ2-4; no clear D gene. The sequence was collected from a human donor who received a combined kidney and bone marrow transplant. This chain's CDR3 is CASSQDDVGLAKNIQYF. CDR3 DNA: TGCGCCAGCAGCCAAGACGACGTCGGGTTAGCCAAAAACATTCAGTACTTC.